This T cell receptor (beta chain) stems from a study of blood T cell repertoires in COVID-19. Study-level background: In each case, the material was cDNA or gDNA derived from T cells, B-cell-depleted T cells, or PBMCs.

The length of the CDR3 is 17 residues. Trimming at V came to 0 bases and at J to 4 bases, leaving 10 bases not matched to a gene. The germline V gene has CDR1 SGHRS and CDR2 YFSETQ. Researchers sorted participants into cohorts using their self-reported clinical history. Individuals in the exposed group had encountered a COVID-19 case within 2 weeks preceding study entry. Per the study methods: Researchers report that nucleated cell counts were estimated from reference gene primer amplification. TCRdb keeps only in-frame clones here, not all; method: immunoSEQ multiplex PCR. Clone size and V and J calls were adopted from that table, with D and trimming inferred from the DNA. The data contain some 340,000 clones, roughly 90% of them singletons.

This receptor was identified in a woman in her twenties or thirties who had been exposed to COVID-19. V gene TRBV5-1 combines with J gene TRBJ2-3; 8 nucleotides line up with TRBD2. Specimen: PBMCs or T cells enriched from blood (not recorded which). The CDR3 nucleotides are TGCGCCAGCAGCTTGGGAGGAGCGGGGGATTATCCAGATACGCAGTATTTT. Translated, it gives CASSLGGAGDYPDTQYF. Combining the CDR3 with reference TRBV5-1 and TRBJ2-3 gives the whole variable domain KAGVTQTPRYLIKTRGQQVTLSCSPISGHRSVSWYQQTPGQGLQFLFEYFSETQRNKGNFPGRFSGRQFSNSRSEMNVSTLELGDSALYLCASSLGGAGDYPDTQYFGPGTRLTVL.